The 3 T cell receptor beta chains listed next were all sequenced from one sample in a study of blood T cell repertoires in COVID-19. Profiled with immunoSEQ multiplex PCR; TCRdb holds only in-frame clones, not every one. Of about 140,000 clones in the sample, 85% were seen once. Source material: peripheral blood. All receptors come from a middle-aged man with acute or convalescent COVID-19.

The V call is TRBV27, the J call TRBJ1-4, with 8 positions matching TRBD1. Germline assignment: CDR1 MNHEY and CDR2 SMNVEV (reference sequence). Unmatched junction bases numbered 10, after V lost 3 bases and J lost 1 base. The CDR3 is 18 amino acids. DNA for the CDR3: TGTGCCAGCAGTTTTTACGGGTCAGGGGGCTTAACTAATGAAAAACTGTTTTTT. Protein product: CASSFYGSGGLTNEKLFF. The complete variable domain, with remaining parts taken from reference TRBV27 and TRBJ1-4, reads EAQVTQNPRYLITVTGKKLTVTCSQNMNHEYMSWYRQDPGLGLRQIYYSMNVEVTDKGDVPEGYKVSRKEKRNFPLILESPSPNQTSLYFCASSFYGSGGLTNEKLFFGSGTQLSVL.

This clone was found once. The CDR3 loop is CASSYRGSIYEQYF. The CDR3 nucleotides read TGTGCCAGCAGTTACAGGGGGTCCATTTACGAGCAGTACTTC. The V and J genes are TRBV6-2 or TRBV6-3 and TRBJ2-7; a possible D gene is TRBD1 (6 bases). CDR1 MNHEY and CDR2 SVGEGT come from the germline V gene. V gave up 2 bases and J gave up 4 bases, with 12 bases separating them. CDR3 length: 14 residues.

The rearrangement links TRBV6-5 to TRBJ1-1; no firm D call. V was trimmed by 0 bases and J by 1 base, leaving 9 bases between them. The CDR3 is made up of 15 amino acids. Germline loops: CDR1 MNHEY, CDR2 SVGAGI. The chain's CDR3 is CASSYSTTANTEAFF. The DNA for the CDR3 is TGTGCCAGCAGTTACTCGACAACCGCGAACACTGAAGCTTTCTTT.